This TCR beta chain came from a study of shared clonotypes between healthy human individuals. General study findings and limits: Inspection by rarefaction showed sorted-subset sequencing to be incomplete despite large depth. Naive CD4 clonotypes were shared across several donors at roughly 5.5%.

Regarding this clone: Its target is not known.

Replicate PCRs from sorted subsets contained 200 ng DNA, which is 31,000 or so T cell genomes. Clones were read by immunoSEQ multiplex PCR, and TCRdb kept only the in-frame ones, dropping some. The data contain some 2,100,000 clones, approximately 94% of them singletons. Naivety among CD8 cells was defined by CD45RO negativity and positive CCR7 selection, thereby excluding terminally differentiated effector memory CD45RA+ cells. The origin of this receptor is a young man in good health. Some clones in this sample may be carry-over from other donors' samples. Input material: naive CD8+ T cells from PBMCs.

The CDR3 protein is CASSLAIAGAYNEQFF. The CDR3 nucleotides are TGTGCCAGCAGCTTAGCGATAGCGGGAGCCTACAATGAGCAGTTCTTC. The V gene is TRBV11-2, the J gene TRBJ2-1; 9 nucleotides agree with TRBD2. Germline CDR1 SGHAT, CDR2 FQNNGV. CDR3 size: 16 residues. V dropped 1 base and J dropped 2; count of bases not matched to a gene: 3.